This passage covers 21 T cell receptor beta chains from one sample sequenced in a study of T-cell reconstitution after alpha-beta-depleted transplantation in children (dated by TCRdb to 2016 to 2018). The receptor library was made with PCR. Sequenced using an Illumina HiSeq 2500. TCR library preparation used molecular barcoding, with unique molecular identifiers applied to normalize quantification of the TCRbeta repertoire. TCRdb's own reprocessing of the public reads used fastp at Q25 and MiXCR and kept productive beta chains. One record per CDR3 amino acid sequence lists the most common genes and DNA. The sample includes 500,000 or so distinct CDR3 sequences, with about an eighth observed a single time. 14% of the sample is in the top ten clones. The label giving this sample's treatment or condition can be read as: allogeneic hematopoietic cell transplantation with graft depleted of TCRalphabeta T cells and CD19 B cells.

Specimen: PBMCs, mostly from graft donor cells, collected 180 days after TCRalphabeta/CD19-depleted stem cell transplant. All receptors derive from a female patient aged 2-15 years who had a stem cell transplant for aplastic anemia, so the T cells may come from the graft donor.

The chain joins TRBV30 to TRBJ1-1, with D unclear. Trimming removed 3 bases from V and 4 bases from J, with 15 bases in between. Germline V gives CDR1 GTSNPN, CDR2 SVGIG (reference sequence). The CDR3 has 14 residues. The CDR3 loop reads CAWSPFPRLTEAFF. CDR3 nucleotides: TGTGCCTGGAGCCCCTTCCCAAGACTCACTGAAGCTTTCTTT.

This clonotype was detected ten times or more. The gene calls are TRBV6-1 and TRBJ2-5, with 8 positions matching TRBD2. CDR3 length: 15 amino acids. Germline CDR1 is MNHNS and CDR2 is SASEGT. J gave up 3 bases and V 6 bases, and 9 bases lay outside the gene matches. Written as DNA, the CDR3 is TGTGCCAGCAGGCCATCGGGGGGGCAGGAAGAGACCCAGTACTTC. Translating gives CASRPSGGQEETQYF.

This sequence joins TRBV11-3 and TRBJ2-5; 11 bases are a match to TRBD2. With 5 bases clipped from V and 1 base from J, the junction kept 3 bases outside the gene matches. This CDR3 has 15 residues. Germline CDR1 reads SGHNT; CDR2 reads YENEEA. CDR3 nucleotides: TGTGCCAGCAGCCGCCTAGCGGGAGGCCAAGAGACCCAGTACTTC. Encoded protein: CASSRLAGGQETQYF.

This clonotype was counted many times. The chain has TRBV6-2 or TRBV6-3 and TRBJ2-3, with D unresolved. Germline V lookup: CDR1 MNHEY, CDR2 SVGEGT. The CDR3 length is 17 residues. V was trimmed by 0 bases and J by 0 bases, leaving 13 bases between them. CDR3 sequence: CASSYSVDSPSTDTQYF. The CDR3 nucleotides read TGTGCCAGCAGTTACTCGGTGGATTCCCCTAGCACAGATACGCAGTATTTT.

This clonotype was counted at least ten times. V is TRBV3-1 and J is TRBJ1-5; D not certain. V was pared by 1 base and J by 2 bases, with 6 bases between. Germline assignment: CDR1 LGHDT and CDR2 YNNKEL (reference sequence). There are 14 residues in the CDR3. The CDR3 nucleotides are TGTGCCAGCAGCCAAGTAGGTGGCAATCAGCCCCAGCATTTT. Encoded protein: CASSQVGGNQPQHF.

V usage is TRBV10-3 and J usage is TRBJ2-7, with D possibly called TRBD1 or TRBD2 (5 bases each). Germline V gives CDR1 ENHRY, CDR2 SYGVKD. Trimming left V 5 bases short and J 9 bases short, with 14 bases between. The CDR3 is made up of 12 amino acids. CDR3 DNA sequence: TGTGCCATCAGTAGGGACGTGGGTTGGCAGTACGTC. Translation gives CAISRDVGWQYV.

This chain links TRBV7-2 with TRBJ2-2; TRBD2 matches 8 bases. V lost 1 base and J lost 0; bases outside the gene matches: 1. Looked up from germline, CDR1 is SGHTA and CDR2 is FQGNSA. There are 16 residues in the CDR3. The CDR3 protein is CASSLVRGANTGELFF. The CDR3 region has the DNA TGTGCCAGCAGCTTAGTGCGGGGGGCGAACACCGGGGAGCTGTTTTTT.

This clonotype turned up a few times. The chain employs TRBV18 and TRBJ2-1; tentative D call: TRBD2 (5 bases). Germline V lookup: CDR1 KGHSH, CDR2 LQKENI. The CDR3 is 14 amino acids. The germline V and J ends were trimmed by 3 bases and 8 bases, with 14 bases remaining between them. The CDR3, as DNA: TGTGCCAGCTCACCGACGGGAAAGTGGGATGAGCAGTTCTTC. Its translation: CASSPTGKWDEQFF.

V is TRBV7-2 and J is TRBJ2-3; D is ambiguous. This CDR3 spans 14 amino acids. The ends were cut back, 1 base at V and 5 bases at J, with 10 bases in the middle. Germline loops: CDR1 SGHTA, CDR2 FQGNSA. Written as DNA, the CDR3 is TGTGCCAGCAGCTTAGGTTTGGGAAAAGATACGCAGTATTTT. Translating it yields CASSLGLGKDTQYF.

There are a few counts of this clonotype. The chain combines TRBV14 with TRBJ2-3; possibly TRBD2 for D (5 bases). V was cut by 2 bases and J by 5 bases, with 14 bases left in between. CDR1 and CDR2 from the germline V gene are SGHDN and FVKESK. This CDR3 is 15 amino acids long. The chain's CDR3 is CASSQTRPLGDTQYF. CDR3 nucleotides: TGTGCCAGCAGCCAAACTAGGCCACTGGGAGATACGCAGTATTTT.

The chain combines TRBV7-9 with TRBJ2-3; D not resolved. The CDR3 has 13 residues. Trimming shortened V by 5 bases and J by 8 bases, and 14 bases separated the two germline ends. CDR1 SEHNR and CDR2 FQNEAQ come from the germline V gene (reference sequence). CDR3 in DNA: TGTGCCAGCAGCATGGACGGCTTCGCTACGCAGTATTTT. As protein: CASSMDGFATQYF.

This clonotype has at least ten counts. The chain is built from TRBV14 and TRBJ2-7, with no clear D. The V gene's germline CDR1 is SGHDN and CDR2 FVKESK. The CDR3 runs to 14 residues. Trimming shortened V by 1 base and J by 2 bases, and 9 bases separated the two germline ends. The CDR3 nucleotides read TGTGCCAGCAGCCAAGGCAACCCCCCCTACGAGCAGTACTTC. Its protein is CASSQGNPPYEQYF.

There are many counts of this clonotype. The rearrangement joins TRBV6-5 to TRBJ1-2; 10 bases map to TRBD1. V dropped 4 bases and J dropped 1; count of bases not matched to a gene: 0. CDR1 is MNHEY and CDR2 is SVGAGI in the germline V gene. There are 14 residues in the CDR3. CDR3 coding DNA: TGTGCCAGCAGTTGGACAGGGGGTAACTATGGCTACACCTTC. It translates to CASSWTGGNYGYTF.

V is TRBV6-2 or TRBV6-3 and J is TRBJ1-1; the D is unclear. CDR1 is MNHEY and CDR2 is SVGEGT in the germline V gene. The V end was cut by 7 bases, the J end by 4 bases, with 16 bases between. CDR3 size: 14 residues. CDR3 region: CASTPFNGFTEAFF. CDR3 DNA sequence: TGTGCCAGCACCCCTTTCAATGGTTTCACTGAAGCTTTCTTT.

The genes are TRBV12-3 or TRBV12-4 and TRBJ1-2, with a tentative D call TRBD1 (5 bases). This CDR3 comprises 14 residues. Trimming took 3 bases from V and 0 from J, leaving 8 bases between them. The CDR3 protein is CASSLWGANYGYTF. CDR3 bases: TGTGCCAGCAGTTTGTGGGGGGCTAACTATGGCTACACCTTC.

This clonotype occurred a few times. This rearrangement joins TRBV12-3 or TRBV12-4 to TRBJ2-1, with D possibly matching TRBD1 (5 bases). The CDR3 contains 12 residues. V lost 9 bases to trimming and J lost 13 bases, with 19 bases between them. The CDR3 nucleotides are TGTGCCAGTACGTATGGGCTAGGGGATCAGTTCTTC. Residues: CASTYGLGDQFF.

This clonotype turned up a few times. This sequence joins TRBV12-3 or TRBV12-4 and TRBJ2-7; TRBD1 agrees at 9 bases. CDR3 length: 14 amino acids. Trimming at V came to 3 bases and at J to 7 bases, leaving 7 bases not matched to a gene. The CDR3 nucleotides are TGTGCCAGCAGTTTCGACAGGGGGTCGGGGGAGCAGTACGTC. It is translated as CASSFDRGSGEQYV.

This chain joins TRBV12-3 or TRBV12-4 and TRBJ2-5; no clear D. Trimming took 2 bases from V and 3 from J, leaving 13 bases between them. CDR3 size: 15 residues. DNA of the CDR3: TGTGCCAGCAGTTTACCCGTTAGCCTGGAAGAGACCCAGTACTTC. Its protein is CASSLPVSLEETQYF.

This clonotype was seen a handful of times. The chain links TRBV5-1 to TRBJ1-1; D not resolved. The CDR3 contains 13 residues. V lost 4 bases and J 6 bases, leaving 13 bases between the germline ends. Germline V lookup: CDR1 SGHRS, CDR2 YFSETQ. In DNA, the CDR3 is TGCGCCAGCAGCCCCGGGGATGTCTCTGAAGCTTTCTTT. Translated, it gives CASSPGDVSEAFF.

The chain uses TRBV21-1 and TRBJ1-1; the table's D call, TRBD1, has no DNA check behind it. TRBV21-1 represents a pseudogene. This CDR3 contains 16 residues. The CDR3 protein is CASTDRGPRPCPEAFF. Written as DNA, the CDR3 is TGTGCCAGCACAGACAGGGGCCCGAGGCCCTGTCCTGAAGCTTTCTTT.

The chain joins TRBV4-1 to TRBJ2-7; 10 positions agree with TRBD2. Per the germline V gene, CDR1 is MGHRA and CDR2 is YSYEKL. The CDR3 is 14 residues long. The J segment lost 3 bases and the V segment lost 2 bases, leaving 1 base of the junction unmatched. The CDR3 region is CASSQSSGSYEQYF. The DNA for the CDR3 is TGCGCCAGCAGCCAATCTAGCGGGAGCTACGAGCAGTACTTC.